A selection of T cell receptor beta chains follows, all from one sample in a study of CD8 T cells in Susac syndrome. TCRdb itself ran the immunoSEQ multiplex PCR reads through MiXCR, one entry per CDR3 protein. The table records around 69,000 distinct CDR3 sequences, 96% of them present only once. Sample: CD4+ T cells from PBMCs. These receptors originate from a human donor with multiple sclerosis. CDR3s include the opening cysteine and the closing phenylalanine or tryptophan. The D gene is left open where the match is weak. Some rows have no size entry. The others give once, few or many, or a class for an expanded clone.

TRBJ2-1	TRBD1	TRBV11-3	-	CASSSRDSYNEQFF	TGTGCCAGCAGCAGCCGGGACAGTTACAATGAGCAGTTCTTC
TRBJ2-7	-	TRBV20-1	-	CSARTAARGEQYF	TGCAGTGCGAGGACAGCCGCTCGGGGTGAGCAGTACTTC
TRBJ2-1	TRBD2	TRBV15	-	CATRLAGGRHEQFF	TGTGCCACCAGGCTAGCGGGGGGGCGACATGAGCAGTTCTTC
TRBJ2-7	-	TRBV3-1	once	CASSHPGREQYF	TGTGCCAGCAGCCACCCTGGGAGGGAGCAGTACTTC
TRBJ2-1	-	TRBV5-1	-	CASSFDGTLRTYNEQFF	TGCGCCAGCAGCTTCGACGGGACACTCAGAACCTACAATGAGCAGTTCTTC
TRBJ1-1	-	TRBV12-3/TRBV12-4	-	CASSRIQENTEAFF	TGTGCCAGCAGCCGGATACAGGAGAACACTGAAGCTTTCTTT
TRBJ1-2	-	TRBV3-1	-	CASSQDSGANYGYTF	TGTGCCAGCAGCCAAGATAGCGGCGCTAACTATGGCTACACCTTC
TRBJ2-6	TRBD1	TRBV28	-	CAVPGDRESGANVLTF	TGTGCCGTCCCGGGGGACAGGGAATCTGGGGCCAACGTCCTGACTTTC
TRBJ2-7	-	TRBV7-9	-	CASSLATAGIQYF	TGTGCCAGCAGCTTAGCGACGGCCGGTATCCAGTACTTC
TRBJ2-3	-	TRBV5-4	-	CASSLVHSTDTQYF	TGTGCCAGCAGCTTGGTTCACAGCACAGATACGCAGTATTTT
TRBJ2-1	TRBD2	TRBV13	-	CASSQGLGFYNEQFF	TGTGCCAGCAGCCAGGGACTAGGGTTCTACAATGAGCAGTTCTTC
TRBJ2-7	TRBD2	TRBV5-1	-	CASSLVGSGGGLEQYF	TGCGCCAGCAGCTTGGTTGGTAGCGGGGGCGGGCTCGAGCAGTACTTC
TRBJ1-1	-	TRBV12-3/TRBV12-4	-	CASQKAWVNTEAFF	TGTGCCAGCCAAAAGGCGTGGGTGAACACTGAAGCTTTCTTT
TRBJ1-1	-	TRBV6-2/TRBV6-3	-	CASSYSAHTEAFF	TGTGCCAGCAGTTACTCTGCTCACACTGAAGCTTTCTTT
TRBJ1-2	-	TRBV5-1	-	CASSLQGRSYTF	TGCGCCAGCAGCCTGCAGGGAAGGAGCTACACCTTC
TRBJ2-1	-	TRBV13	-	CASSPPRARIVNEQFF	TGTGCCAGCAGCCCCCCCCGGGCTAGAATAGTAAATGAGCAGTTCTTC
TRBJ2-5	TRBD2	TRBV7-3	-	CASSSRPGGETQYF	TGTGCCAGCAGCTCCAGACCGGGGGGAGAGACCCAGTACTTC
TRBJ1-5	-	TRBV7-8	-	CASSLALGGQPQHF	TGTGCCAGCAGCTTAGCGCTGGGGGGGCAGCCCCAGCATTTT
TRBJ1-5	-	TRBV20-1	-	CSATGGISQPQHF	TGCAGTGCCACGGGGGGGATAAGTCAGCCCCAGCATTTT
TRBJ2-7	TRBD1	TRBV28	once	CASSPGGSGQGSTYEQYF	TGTGCCAGCAGTCCAGGGGGGTCCGGACAGGGTTCCACCTACGAGCAGTACTTC
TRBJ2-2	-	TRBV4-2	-	CASTPLGANTGELFF	TGTGCCAGCACCCCCCTGGGGGCGAACACCGGGGAGCTGTTTTTT